This T cell receptor beta chain was observed in a study of T cell repertoires in cytomegalovirus infection. Study background: As its CMV epitopes, the study selected recently identified HLA-C-restricted and well-studied HLA-B-restricted targets. Matching HLA type and CMV infection were both indicated by public TCR beta signatures.

CDR3 length: 15 amino acids. Trimming at V came to 2 bases and at J to 4 bases, leaving 1 base not matched to a gene. CDR1 SEHNR and CDR2 FQNEAQ come from the germline V gene (reference sequence). TCRdb called the reads again in MiXCR, with one record for every CDR3 protein. The sample carries about 900,000 distinct CDR3 sequences, 30% to 40% recorded once. Whole-study results and caveats: Using cumulative public TCR beta family frequency, the authors identified those who carried CMV together with the relevant HLA.

This clonotype was picked up many times. Its matching antigen is unknown. Specimen: cultured CD8+ T cells from PBMCs, collected from culture after CMV antigen stimulation. J is TRBJ1-4 and V is TRBV7-9; 10 bases map to TRBD1. The clonotype was recovered from a human donor in good health (CMV status not recorded). Some clones in this sample may be carry-over from other donors' samples. The CDR3 DNA reads TGTGCCAGCAGCTTACGGGACAGGGGTAATGAAAAACTGTTTTTT. It encodes CASSLRDRGNEKLFF. The variable domain in full, completed from reference TRBV7-9 and TRBJ1-4, reads DTGVSQNPRHKITKRGQNVTFRCDPISEHNRLYWYRQTLGQGPEFLTYFQNEAQLEKSRLLSDRFSAERPKGSFSTLEIQRTEQGDSAMYLCASSLRDRGNEKLFFGSGTQLSVL.